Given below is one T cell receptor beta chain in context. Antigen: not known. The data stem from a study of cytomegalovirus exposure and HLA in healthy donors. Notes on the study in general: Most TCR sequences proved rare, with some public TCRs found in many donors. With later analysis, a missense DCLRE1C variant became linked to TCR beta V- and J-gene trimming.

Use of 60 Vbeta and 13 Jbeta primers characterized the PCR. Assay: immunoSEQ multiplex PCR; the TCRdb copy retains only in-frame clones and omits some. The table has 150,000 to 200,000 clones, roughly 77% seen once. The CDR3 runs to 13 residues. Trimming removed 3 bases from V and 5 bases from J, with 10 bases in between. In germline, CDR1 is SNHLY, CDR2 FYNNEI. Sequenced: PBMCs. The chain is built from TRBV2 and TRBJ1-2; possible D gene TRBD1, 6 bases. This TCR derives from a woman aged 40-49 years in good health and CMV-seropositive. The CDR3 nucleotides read TGTGCCAGCAGTGAGAACAGGGCTTATGGCTACACCTTC. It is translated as CASSENRAYGYTF.